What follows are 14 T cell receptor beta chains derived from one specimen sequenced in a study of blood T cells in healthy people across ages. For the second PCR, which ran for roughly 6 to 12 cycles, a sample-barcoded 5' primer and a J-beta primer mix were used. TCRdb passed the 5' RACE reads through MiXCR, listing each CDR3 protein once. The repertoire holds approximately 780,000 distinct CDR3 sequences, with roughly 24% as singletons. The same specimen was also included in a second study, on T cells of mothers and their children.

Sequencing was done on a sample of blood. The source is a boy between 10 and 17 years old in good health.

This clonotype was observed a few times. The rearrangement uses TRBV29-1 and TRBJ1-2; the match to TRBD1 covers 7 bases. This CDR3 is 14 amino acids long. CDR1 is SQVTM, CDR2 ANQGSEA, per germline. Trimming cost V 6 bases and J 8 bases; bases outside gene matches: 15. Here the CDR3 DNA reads TGCAGCGTCGACGGAGACAGGGTGGGTAAAGGCTACACCTTC. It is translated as CSVDGDRVGKGYTF.

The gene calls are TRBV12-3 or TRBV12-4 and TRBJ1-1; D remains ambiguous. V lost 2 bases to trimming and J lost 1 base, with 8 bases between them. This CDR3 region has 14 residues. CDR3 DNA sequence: TGTGCCAGCAGTTTACAACAGACGAACACTGAAGCTTTCTTT. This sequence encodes CASSLQQTNTEAFF.

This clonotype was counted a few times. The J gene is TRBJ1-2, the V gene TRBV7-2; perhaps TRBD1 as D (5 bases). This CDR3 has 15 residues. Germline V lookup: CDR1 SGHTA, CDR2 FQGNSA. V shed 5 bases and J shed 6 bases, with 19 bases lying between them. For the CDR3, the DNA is TGTGCCAGCAGCCGTGGGGAACAGGCTTGGAATGGCTACACCTTC. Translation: CASSRGEQAWNGYTF.

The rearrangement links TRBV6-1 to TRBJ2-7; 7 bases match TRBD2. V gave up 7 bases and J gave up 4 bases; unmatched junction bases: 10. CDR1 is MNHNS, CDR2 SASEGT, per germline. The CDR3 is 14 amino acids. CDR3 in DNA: TGTGCCAGCACTCTGGGACTAACATCATACGAGCAGTACTTC. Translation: CASTLGLTSYEQYF.

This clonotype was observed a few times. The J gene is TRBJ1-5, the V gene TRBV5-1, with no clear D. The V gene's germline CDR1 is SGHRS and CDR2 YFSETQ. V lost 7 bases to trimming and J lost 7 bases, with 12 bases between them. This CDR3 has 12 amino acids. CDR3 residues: CASGPTDQPQHF. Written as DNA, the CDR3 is TGCGCCAGCGGACCTACCGACCAGCCCCAGCATTTT.

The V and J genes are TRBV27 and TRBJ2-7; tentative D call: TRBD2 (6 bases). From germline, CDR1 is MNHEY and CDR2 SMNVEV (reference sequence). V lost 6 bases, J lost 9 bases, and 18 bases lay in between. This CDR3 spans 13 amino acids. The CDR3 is CASRPHTLGGQYF. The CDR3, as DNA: TGTGCCAGCAGACCACACACGCTGGGGGGGCAGTACTTC.

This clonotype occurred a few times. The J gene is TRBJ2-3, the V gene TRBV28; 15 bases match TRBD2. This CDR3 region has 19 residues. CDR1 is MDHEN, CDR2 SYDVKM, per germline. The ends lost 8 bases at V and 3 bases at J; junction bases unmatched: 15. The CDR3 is CASPPGQGTSGGSTDTQYF. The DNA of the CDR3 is TGTGCCAGCCCACCGGGACAGGGGACTAGCGGGGGGAGTACAGATACGCAGTATTTT. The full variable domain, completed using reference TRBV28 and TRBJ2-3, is DVKVTQSSRYLVKRTGEKVFLECVQDMDHENMFWYRQDPGLGLRLIYFSYDVKMKEKGDIPEGYSVSREKKERFSLILESASTNQTSMYLCASPPGQGTSGGSTDTQYFGPGTRLTVL.

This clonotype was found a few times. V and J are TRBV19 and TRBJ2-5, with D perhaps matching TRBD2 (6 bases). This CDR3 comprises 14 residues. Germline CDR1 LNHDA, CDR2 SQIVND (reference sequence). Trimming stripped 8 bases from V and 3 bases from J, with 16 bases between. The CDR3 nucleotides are TGTGCCAGTGGGAGTTTTGGGAGGAAAGAGACCCAGTACTTC. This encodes CASGSFGRKETQYF. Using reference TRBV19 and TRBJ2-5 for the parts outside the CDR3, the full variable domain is DGGITQSPKYLFRKEGQNVTLSCEQNLNHDAMYWYRQDPGQGLRLIYYSQIVNDFQKGDIAEGYSVSREKKESFPLTVTSAQKNPTAFYLCASGSFGRKETQYFGPGTRLLVL.

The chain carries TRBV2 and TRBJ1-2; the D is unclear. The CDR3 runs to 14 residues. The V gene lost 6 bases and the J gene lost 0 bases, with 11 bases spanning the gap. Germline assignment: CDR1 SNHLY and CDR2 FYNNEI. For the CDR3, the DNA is TGTGCCAGCAGGCCCGATCAGGCTAACTATGGCTACACCTTC. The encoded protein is CASRPDQANYGYTF.

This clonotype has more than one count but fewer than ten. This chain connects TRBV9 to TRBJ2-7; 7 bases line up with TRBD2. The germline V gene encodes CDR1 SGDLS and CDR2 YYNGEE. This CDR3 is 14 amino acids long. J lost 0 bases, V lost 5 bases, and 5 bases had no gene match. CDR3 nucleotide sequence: TGTGCCAGCAGTAAAGCGGGGACCTCCTACGAGCAGTACTTC. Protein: CASSKAGTSYEQYF.

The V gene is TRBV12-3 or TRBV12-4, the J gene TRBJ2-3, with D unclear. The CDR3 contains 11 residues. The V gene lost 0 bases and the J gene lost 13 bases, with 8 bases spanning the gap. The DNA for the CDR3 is TGTGCCAGCAGTTTAGCAGATATGGAGTATTTT. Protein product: CASSLADMEYF.

CDR3 protein: CASSLRGQGEYNEQFF. CDR3 in DNA: TGTGCCAGCAGTTTAAGGGGACAGGGGGAGTACAATGAGCAGTTCTTC. The V and J genes are TRBV27 and TRBJ2-1; TRBD1 matches at 11 bases. V dropped 2 bases and J dropped 4; count of bases not matched to a gene: 4. The CDR3 loop spans 16 amino acids. Germline CDR1 is MNHEY and CDR2 is SMNVEV (reference sequence).

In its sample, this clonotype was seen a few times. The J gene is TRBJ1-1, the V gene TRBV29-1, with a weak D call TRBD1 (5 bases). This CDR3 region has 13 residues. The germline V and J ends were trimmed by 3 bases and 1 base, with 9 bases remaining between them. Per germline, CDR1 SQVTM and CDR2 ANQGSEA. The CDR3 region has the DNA TGCAGCGTTGAGGCGACAGCGAACACTGAAGCTTTCTTT. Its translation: CSVEATANTEAFF.

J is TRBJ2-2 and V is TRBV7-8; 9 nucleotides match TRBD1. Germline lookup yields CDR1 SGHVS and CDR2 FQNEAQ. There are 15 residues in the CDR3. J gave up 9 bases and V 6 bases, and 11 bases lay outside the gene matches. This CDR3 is CASRGPGQGLRELFF. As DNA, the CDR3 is TGTGCCAGCAGGGGACCGGGACAGGGTTTGCGGGAGCTGTTTTTT.